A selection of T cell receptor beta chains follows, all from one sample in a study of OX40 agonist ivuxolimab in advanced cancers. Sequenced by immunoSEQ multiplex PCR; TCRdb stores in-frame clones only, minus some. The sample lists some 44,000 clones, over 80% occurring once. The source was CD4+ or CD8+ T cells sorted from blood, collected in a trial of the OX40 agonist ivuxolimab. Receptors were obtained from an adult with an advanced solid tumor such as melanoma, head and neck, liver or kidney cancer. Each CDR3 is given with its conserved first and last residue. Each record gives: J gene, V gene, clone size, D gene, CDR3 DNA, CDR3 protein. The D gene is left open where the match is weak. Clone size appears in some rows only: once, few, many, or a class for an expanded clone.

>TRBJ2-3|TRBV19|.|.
TGTGCCAGTAGATCCCCCAGCACAGATACGCAGTATTTT
CASRSPSTDTQYF
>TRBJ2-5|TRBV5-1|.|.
TGCGCCAGCAGTCCAATCCCAGGTAGCCAGGAGACCCAGTACTTC
CASSPIPGSQETQYF
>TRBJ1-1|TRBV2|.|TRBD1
TGTGCCAGCCAACAGGGGCTCACTGAAGCTTTCTTT
CASQQGLTEAFF
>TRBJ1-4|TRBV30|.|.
TGTGCCCGCAGGTTGGGGGGAAAACTGTTTTTT
CARRLGGKLFF
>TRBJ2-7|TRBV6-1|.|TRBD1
TGTGCCAGCAATCGGGACAGAACCTACGAGCAGTACTTC
CASNRDRTYEQYF
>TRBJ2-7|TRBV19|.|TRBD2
TGTGCCAGTAGTAGTAGCGGGAGGGCCGTGGCGAGCTCCTACGAGCAGTACTTC
CASSSSGRAVASSYEQYF
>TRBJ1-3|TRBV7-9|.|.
TGTGCCAGCAGCCAGAGGGGGACCTCTGGAAACACCATATATTTT
CASSQRGTSGNTIYF
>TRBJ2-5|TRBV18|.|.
TGTGCCAGCTCACCACCCCAACGGCAAGAGACCCAGTACTTC
CASSPPQRQETQYF
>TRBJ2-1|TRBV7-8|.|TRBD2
TGTGCCAGCAGCCGGATCGGTAGCGGGAGCTCCTACAATGAGCAGTTCTTC
CASSRIGSGSSYNEQFF
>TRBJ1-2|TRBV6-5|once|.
TGTGCCAGCAGTTACTTGGTAGGGCCGTATGGCTACACCTTC
CASSYLVGPYGYTF
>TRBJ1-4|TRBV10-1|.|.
TGCGCCAGCAGTGATATCTGGATTCAAAGCGGTAAACTGTTTTTT
CASSDIWIQSGKLFF
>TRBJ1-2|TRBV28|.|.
TGTGCCAGCATTATGGGGGACCGATACTATGGCTACACCTTC
CASIMGDRYYGYTF
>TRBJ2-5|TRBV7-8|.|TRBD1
TGTGCCAGCAGCCGTGGGACAGGGCGAGAGACCCAGTACTTC
CASSRGTGRETQYF
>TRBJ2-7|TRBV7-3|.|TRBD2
TGTGCCAGCAGCCCGCGAGGGGGACTAGCGGATTACGAGCAGTACTTC
CASSPRGGLADYEQYF
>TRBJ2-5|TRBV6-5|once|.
TGTGCCAGCAGACTAGGGTGGGGGGTCCAAGAGACCCAGTACTTC
CASRLGWGVQETQYF
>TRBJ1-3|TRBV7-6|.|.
TGTGCCAGCAGCCGAGGGGGTCCTGGAAACACCATATATTTT
CASSRGGPGNTIYF
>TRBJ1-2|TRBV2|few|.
TGTGCCAGCAGTAGGGACTCCCGTTATAACTATGGCTACACCTTC
CASSRDSRYNYGYTF
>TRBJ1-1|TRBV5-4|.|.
TGTGCCAGCAGCTCCTCACCTGACGGGCAAGCTTTCTTT
CASSSSPDGQAFF
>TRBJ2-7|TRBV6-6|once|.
TGTGCCAGCAGCCGACAATTCACCTACGAGCAGTACTTC
CASSRQFTYEQYF
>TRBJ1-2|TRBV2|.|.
TGTGCCAGCAGTTCACGGGATCTCGATGGCTACACCTTC
CASSSRDLDGYTF
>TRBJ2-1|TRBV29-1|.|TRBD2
TGCAGCGTTGACCGGGGGGGGGACTGGTCCTACAATGAGCAGTTCTTC
CSVDRGGDWSYNEQFF
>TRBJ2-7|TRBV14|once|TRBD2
TGTGCCAGCGGCCCGGGACTAGCGGGGGGCTCCTACGAGCAGTACTTC
CASGPGLAGGSYEQYF
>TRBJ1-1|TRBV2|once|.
TGTGCCAGCAGTGATCGCAGACTGAACACTGAAGCTTTCTTT
CASSDRRLNTEAFF
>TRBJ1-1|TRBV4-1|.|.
TGCGCCAGCAGCCAAGTTAACAGGGACAACACTGAAGCTTTCTTT
CASSQVNRDNTEAFF
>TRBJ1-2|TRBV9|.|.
TGTGCCAGCAGCGTAGGGACAGCACTTGATGGCTACACCTTC
CASSVGTALDGYTF
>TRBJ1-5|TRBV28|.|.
TGTGCCAGCAGTTCTGAAGGGCAGCCCCAGCATTTT
CASSSEGQPQHF
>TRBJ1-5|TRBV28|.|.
TGTGCCAGCAGTTTCCGGACCCCAAGCAGTCAGCCCCAGCATTTT
CASSFRTPSSQPQHF
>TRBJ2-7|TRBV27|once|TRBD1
TGTGCCAGCAGTTTATGGGGACAGAGCGGTTACGAGCAGTACTTC
CASSLWGQSGYEQYF
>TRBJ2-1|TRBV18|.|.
TGTGCCAGCTCACCACAGACTCGAGAGCAGTTCTTC
CASSPQTREQFF
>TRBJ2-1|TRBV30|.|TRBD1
TGTGCCTGGAGTACAGGGGGCTACAATGAGCAGTTCTTC
CAWSTGGYNEQFF
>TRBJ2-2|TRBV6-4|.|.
TGTGCCAGCCGCAGGGAGCGTGGCACCGGGGAGCTGTTTTTT
CASRRERGTGELFF
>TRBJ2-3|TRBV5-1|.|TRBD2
TGCGCCAGCGTCCGGGGGGGAAGCACAGATACGCAGTATTTT
CASVRGGSTDTQYF
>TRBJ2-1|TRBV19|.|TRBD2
TGTGCCAGTAGTATAGTGGGCGGGAGGCAGAATGAGCAGTTCTTC
CASSIVGGRQNEQFF
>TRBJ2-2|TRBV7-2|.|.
TGTGCCAGCAGCTCCTATCTTGGGGTAGGGGTGGGGGAGCTGTTTTTT
CASSSYLGVGVGELFF
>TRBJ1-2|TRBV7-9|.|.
TGTGCCAGCAGCCCCATCGGGGCTTCTAACTATGGCTACACCTTC
CASSPIGASNYGYTF
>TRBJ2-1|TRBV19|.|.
TGTGCCAGTAAGCTCGGGACAACCTACAATGAGCAGTTCTTC
CASKLGTTYNEQFF
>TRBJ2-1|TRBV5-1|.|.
TGCGCCAGCAGCTTGTTAGCGGCTGGGAACAATGAGCAGTTCTTC
CASSLLAAGNNEQFF
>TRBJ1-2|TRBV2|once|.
TGTGCCAGCAGTGAGACAGACTATGGCTACACCTTC
CASSETDYGYTF
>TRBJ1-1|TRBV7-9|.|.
TGTGCCAGCAGCCCCGGGTTGGGGAGGAGTAGCACTGAAGCTTTCTTT
CASSPGLGRSSTEAFF
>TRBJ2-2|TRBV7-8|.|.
TGTGCCAGCAAAGGGGGGGCAGTCACCGGGGAGCTGTTTTTT
CASKGGAVTGELFF
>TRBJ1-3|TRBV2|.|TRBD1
TGTGCCGGCCGGGACAGGGGAGACACCATATATTTT
CAGRDRGDTIYF
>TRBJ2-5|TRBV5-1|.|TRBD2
TGCGCCAGCAGCCCGGGACTAGCGGGAGTGGAGACCCAGTACTTC
CASSPGLAGVETQYF
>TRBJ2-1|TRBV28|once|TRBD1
TGTGCCAGCTTATTGGTGGGACAGGGGAAAAATGAGCAGTTCTTC
CASLLVGQGKNEQFF
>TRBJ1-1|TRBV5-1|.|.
TGCGCCAGCAGCCCCCGACAGGCCCGCACTGAAGCTTTCTTT
CASSPRQARTEAFF
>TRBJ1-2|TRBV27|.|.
TGTGCCAGCCGACAAGACTATAGACCAGGGCGTCGCTATGGCTACACCTTC
CASRQDYRPGRRYGYTF
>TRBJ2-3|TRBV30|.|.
TGTGCCTGGAGTGGGATGAGGGATACGCAGTATTTT
CAWSGMRDTQYF
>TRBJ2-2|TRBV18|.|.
TGTGCCAGCTCGCCCGAGACGGCGGGGCAATTCGGGGAGCTGTTTTTT
CASSPETAGQFGELFF
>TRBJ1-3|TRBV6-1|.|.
TGTGCCAGCGCTGATCGGGCAGGGACTGGAAACACCATATATTTT
CASADRAGTGNTIYF
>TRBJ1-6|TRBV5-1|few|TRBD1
TGCGCCAGCAGCTCCGGGACAGGGAGTTGGGGAGATAATTCACCCCTCCACTTT
CASSSGTGSWGDNSPLHF
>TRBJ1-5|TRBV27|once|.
TGTGCCAGCAGTCCCCGCCCGATGGACAGCAACAATCAGCCCCAGCATTTT
CASSPRPMDSNNQPQHF
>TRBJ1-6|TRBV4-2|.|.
TGTGCCAGCAGCCAAGAAAGACGCTGGGAAAGTAATTCACCCCTCCACTTT
CASSQERRWESNSPLHF
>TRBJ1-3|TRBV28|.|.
TGTGCCAGCAGTTTCCCTGGAATCTCTGGAAACACCATATATTTT
CASSFPGISGNTIYF
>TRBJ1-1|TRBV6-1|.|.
TGTGCCAGCAGTGAATGGGTTTCGGTAACTGAAGCTTTCTTT
CASSEWVSVTEAFF
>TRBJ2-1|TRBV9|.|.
TGTGCCAGCAGCGTAAACGTAATGGATGAGCAGTTCTTC
CASSVNVMDEQFF
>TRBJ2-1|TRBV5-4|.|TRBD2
TGTGCCAGCAGCGGGGGAAGTACTAGCGGCTACAATGAGCAGTTCTTC
CASSGGSTSGYNEQFF
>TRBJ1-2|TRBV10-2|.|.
TGCGCCAGCAGTGGGGGCTGGGGAACTAACTATGGCTACACCTTC
CASSGGWGTNYGYTF
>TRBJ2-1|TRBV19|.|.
TGTGCCAGTAGTATGCGTAGGAACAACTACAATGAGCAGTTCTTC
CASSMRRNNYNEQFF
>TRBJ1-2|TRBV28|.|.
TGTGCCAGCAGTTTAGTCGCCGTAGGGGGCTACACCTTC
CASSLVAVGGYTF
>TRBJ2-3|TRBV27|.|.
TGTGCCAGCAGTTTATCGGCCCAGATACCCACAGATACGCAGTATTTT
CASSLSAQIPTDTQYF